This entry features one T cell receptor beta chain sequence. Its antigen remains unidentified. In the authors' methods: Junction-only sequences without quality scores were provided by ImmunoSEQ, so filtering was different. Profiled with immunoSEQ multiplex PCR; TCRdb holds only in-frame clones, not every one. V and J calls and clone size are copied from that table; D and trimming were computed from the DNA. The sample holds over a million clones, around 82% seen once. Germline V gene lookup returns CDR1 SGHVS and CDR2 FQNEAQ. The CDR3 length is 14 residues. The ends lost 6 bases at V and 0 bases at J; junction bases unmatched: 5. The data belong to a study of shared clonotypes between healthy human individuals. Whole-study context: Donor ages ranged 18 to 49 years: a couple of women, a few men.

The authors divided CD4+ cells into CD45RA+ naive and CD45RA-negative memory subsets. General observations from the study: Sampling was confined to blood; repertoires within tissues likely differ.

The sequencing input was memory CD4+ T cells from PBMCs. The sample's subset: CD45RA-negative fraction. The clonotype comes from a man younger than 35 in good health. Some clones in this sample may be carry-over from other donors' samples. This chain links TRBV7-8 with TRBJ2-7, with 7 bases matching TRBD2. The CDR3 nucleotides are TGTGCCAGCAGTACGGGAGGAGGCTCCTACGAGCAGTACTTC. It specifies CASSTGGGSYEQYF.